Each of the 5 T cell receptor beta chains below was sequenced from the same sample in a study of T cells after yellow fever vaccination. MiXCR was run by TCRdb on the 5' RACE reads, yielding one entry per CDR3 protein. This table has approximately 250,000 distinct CDR3 sequences, about 5.2% appearing once. The specimen comprised CD4+ T cells sorted from PBMCs, sampled on the day of the yellow fever booster vaccination. These TCRs come from a man aged 18 to 29 who received the YFV17D yellow fever vaccine.

The chain uses TRBV29-1 and TRBJ2-3; D unresolved. Germline values: CDR1 SQVTM, CDR2 ANQGSEA. Trimming took off 1 base at V and 0 bases at J, with 5 bases between the two ends. The CDR3 is made up of 13 amino acids. For the CDR3, the DNA is TGCAGCGTTGAAGGGGTGAGCACAGATACGCAGTATTTT. Translated: CSVEGVSTDTQYF.

V gene TRBV6-2 or TRBV6-3 combines with J gene TRBJ1-1; D ambiguous. CDR3 length: 13 amino acids. Trimming took off 5 bases at V and 5 bases at J, with 12 bases between the two ends. The germline V gene encodes CDR1 MNHEY and CDR2 SVGEGT. CDR3 protein: CASSTGRVTEAFF. Here the CDR3 DNA reads TGTGCCAGCAGTACCGGGAGGGTTACTGAAGCTTTCTTT.

J is TRBJ2-5 and V is TRBV7-3; 9 nucleotides agree with TRBD1. CDR1 is SGHTA, CDR2 FQGTGA, per germline. Unmatched junction bases numbered 7, after V lost 5 bases and J lost 3 bases. The CDR3 totals 15 residues. The CDR3 coding sequence is TGTGCCAGCAGCCGATACCGGGACAGGGAAGAGACCCAGTACTTC. Its protein product is CASSRYRDREETQYF.

The chain uses TRBV5-1 and TRBJ2-5, with TRBD1 matching 9 bases. CDR1 and CDR2 (germline): SGHRS, YFSETQ. V lost 0 bases, J lost 5 bases, and 8 bases stayed unmatched. The CDR3 length is 16 residues. The CDR3 bases are TGCGCCAGCAGCTTGGGGACACGGACAGGGGAGGAGACCCAGTACTTC. This gives the protein CASSLGTRTGEETQYF.

This clonotype was seen at least ten times. V is TRBV12-5 and J is TRBJ2-4; D not certain. This CDR3 spans 13 amino acids. Germline values: CDR1 LGHNT, CDR2 FRNRAP. V lost 3 bases, J lost 4 bases, and 7 bases lay in between. CDR3 DNA: TGTGCTAGTGGTTTATCCAGAAAAAACATTCAGTACTTC. Its translation: CASGLSRKNIQYF.